This paragraph reports one T cell receptor beta chain. The data stem from a study of cytomegalovirus exposure and HLA in healthy donors. PCR was performed using 60 Vbeta and 13 Jbeta primers. The repertoire was sequenced with immunoSEQ multiplex PCR; TCRdb's copy has only in-frame clones and lacks some. This sample has 85,000 to 110,000 clones, with roughly 80% found just once. Germline assignment: CDR1 SGHRS and CDR2 YFSETQ. Losses at the gene ends were 6 bases for V and 4 bases for J; bases not matched to a gene: 10. The CDR3 has 15 amino acids. This sequence was found in a man aged 50-60 years in good health and CMV-seropositive. The gene calls are TRBV5-1 and TRBJ2-3; 8 bases line up with TRBD2. Source material: PBMCs. CDR3 bases: TGCGCCAGCAAGATAAGTAGCGGGAAGCCAGATACGCAGTATTTT. It yields the protein CASKISSGKPDTQYF. The variable domain in full, completed from reference TRBV5-1 and TRBJ2-3, reads KAGVTQTPRYLIKTRGQQVTLSCSPISGHRSVSWYQQTPGQGLQFLFEYFSETQRNKGNFPGRFSGRQFSNSRSEMNVSTLELGDSALYLCASKISSGKPDTQYFGPGTRLTVL.